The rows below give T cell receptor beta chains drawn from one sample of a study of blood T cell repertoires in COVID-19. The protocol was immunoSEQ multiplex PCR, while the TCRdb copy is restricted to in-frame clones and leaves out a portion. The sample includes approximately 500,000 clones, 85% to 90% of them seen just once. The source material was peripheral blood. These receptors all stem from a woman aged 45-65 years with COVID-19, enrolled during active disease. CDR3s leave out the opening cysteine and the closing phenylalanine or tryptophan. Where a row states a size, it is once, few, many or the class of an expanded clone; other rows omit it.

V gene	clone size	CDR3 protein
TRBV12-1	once	ASSLEDRVNRNSPLH
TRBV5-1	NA	ASSLGGTGSTTEAF
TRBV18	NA	ASSPMQVPEAF
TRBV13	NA	ASSSPVAAHSEQF
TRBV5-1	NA	ASSRGDSYGYT
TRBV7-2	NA	ASSYETGGADYGYT
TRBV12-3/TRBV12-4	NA	ASTQGYEQF
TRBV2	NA	ASSDLLGDGYT
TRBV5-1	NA	ASSSPGGVATNEKLF
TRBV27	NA	ASSLKGAGYGYT
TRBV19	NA	ASSIEREVAEAF
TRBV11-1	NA	ASSFGDGLETQY
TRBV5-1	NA	ASRVRVTDTQY
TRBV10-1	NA	ASSENNRGPRETQY
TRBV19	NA	ASRRKVYTGELF
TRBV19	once	ASSRTTNTEAF
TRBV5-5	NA	ASSFERGGGNTIY
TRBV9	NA	ASSVGLGPYEQY
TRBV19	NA	ASSRTGSSHEQF
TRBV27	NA	ASSLRRANTEAF
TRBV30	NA	AWSVLQRSAYEQY
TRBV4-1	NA	ASSQEGRQGEEQF
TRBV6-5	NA	ASTALSNTEAF
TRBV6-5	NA	ASSKGGRTEAF
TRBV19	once	ASSPTSGGLTDTQY
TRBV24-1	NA	ATSDFGEGQGRDTQY
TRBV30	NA	AWSSGTGNQPQH
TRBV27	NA	ASSYTGGAEAF
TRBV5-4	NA	ASSTGQGAYNEQF
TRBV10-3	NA	AISESQGALSPLH